This T cell receptor beta chain was captured by sequencing in a study of blood T cell repertoires in COVID-19. Study-wide background: T cells, B-cell-depleted T cells, or PBMCs supplied cDNA or gDNA.

In the original analysis: Amplified reference gene primers provided the basis for estimating nucleated cell counts. This table comes from immunoSEQ multiplex PCR, and its TCRdb copy is limited to in-frame clones, with some not included. V, J and clone size derive from that table, while D and trimming were established from the DNA sequence. The sample holds just under 350,000 clones, over 70% seen once. Those enrolled in Seattle joined during active infection and were followed longitudinally afterward. Trimming pared 7 bases from V and 2 bases from J, leaving 17 bases between. The CDR3 covers 15 residues. In germline, CDR1 is LNHDA, CDR2 SQIVND (reference sequence).

The chain carries TRBV19 and TRBJ1-2; D ambiguous. The receptor comes from a woman aged 50 to 60 with COVID-19, enrolled during active disease. The sequenced sample was peripheral blood. Here the CDR3 reads CASTPWVEGNYGYTF. The CDR3 DNA reads TGTGCCAGTACCCCGTGGGTTGAGGGAAACTATGGCTACACCTTC.